Listed here is a single T cell receptor beta chain. This sample is part of a study of regulatory T cells in long-lasting Graves disease. CDR3-region Arm-PCR and iRepertoire HTBI primers produced the TCR beta libraries. MiXCR was run by TCRdb on the multiplex PCR reads, yielding one entry per CDR3 protein. The sample yields 350,000 to 500,000 distinct CDR3 sequences, approximately 15% seen once. The time point: newly diagnosed GD, antithyroid drugs for less than 3 months. TCR sequences were obtained from RNA taken from PBMCs. This same sample was also taken into another study, of T cells in Graves' hyperthyroidism and ophthalmopathy.

This sample comprised peripheral blood mononuclear cells (PBMCs), obtained at new diagnosis, from a patient treated with antithyroid drugs. This TCR came from a woman aged 45-59 years with Graves disease.

The CDR3 coding sequence is TGTGCCAGCAGCCCCCGGGCGGGAGGGCCCACCGGGGAGCTGTTTTTT. This gives the protein CASSPRAGGPTGELFF. The chain combines TRBV27 with TRBJ2-2; 9 nucleotides agree with TRBD2. CDR3 length: 16 amino acids. Looked up from germline, CDR1 is MNHEY and CDR2 is SMNVEV (reference sequence). After removal of 6 bases from V and 4 bases from J, the junction contained 9 bases not matched to a gene.